This T cell receptor beta chain originates from a study of identical twins. This clonotype was seen more than once but under ten times. Its antigen is as yet unknown. The germline V gene encodes CDR1 MGHDK and CDR2 SYGVNS. V gave up 3 bases and J gave up 2 bases; unmatched junction bases: 12. The CDR3 covers 18 residues. MiXCR, run by TCRdb on the 5' RACE reads, gives a single entry per CDR3 protein. The table includes hundreds of thousands of distinct CDR3 sequences, about 7% detected once. Overall study findings and caveats: Zero-insertion analyses were open to partial confounding by invariant MAIT and iNKT cells. Insertions were fewer in abundant cord blood beta clonotypes, whereas memory repertoires showed none of this pattern.

These same data were also listed under a study on yellow fever vaccine responses in identical twins.

This chain uses TRBV25-1 with TRBJ2-5; 10 nucleotides line up with TRBD1. This receptor was identified in a woman younger than 30 in good health. The sample was PBMCs. The CDR3 bases are TGTGCCAGCAGTGACCACCCCCGGGACAGGGGTGGACAAGAGACCCAGTACTTC. This codes for CASSDHPRDRGGQETQYF.